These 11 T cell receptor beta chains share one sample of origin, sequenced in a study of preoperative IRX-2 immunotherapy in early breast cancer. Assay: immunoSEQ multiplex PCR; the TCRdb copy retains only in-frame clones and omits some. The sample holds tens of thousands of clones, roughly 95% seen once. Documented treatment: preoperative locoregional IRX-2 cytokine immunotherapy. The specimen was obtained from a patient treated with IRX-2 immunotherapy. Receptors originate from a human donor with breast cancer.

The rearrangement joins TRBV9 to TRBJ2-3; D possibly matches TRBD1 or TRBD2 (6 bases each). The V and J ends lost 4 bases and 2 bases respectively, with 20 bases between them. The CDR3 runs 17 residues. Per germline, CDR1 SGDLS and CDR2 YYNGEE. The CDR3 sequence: CASSPRGGGVNTDTQYF. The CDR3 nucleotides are TGTGCCAGCAGCCCCCGAGGGGGAGGCGTGAACACAGATACGCAGTATTTT.

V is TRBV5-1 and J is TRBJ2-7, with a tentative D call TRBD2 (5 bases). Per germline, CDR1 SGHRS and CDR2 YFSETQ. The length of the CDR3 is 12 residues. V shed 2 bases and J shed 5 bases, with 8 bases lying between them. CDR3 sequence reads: CASSFDYNEQYF. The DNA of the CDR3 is TGCGCCAGCAGCTTCGACTACAACGAGCAGTACTTC.

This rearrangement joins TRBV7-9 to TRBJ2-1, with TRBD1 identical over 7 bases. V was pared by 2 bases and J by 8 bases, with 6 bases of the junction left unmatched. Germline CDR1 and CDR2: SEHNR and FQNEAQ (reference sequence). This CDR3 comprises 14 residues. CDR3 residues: CASSLRGPPDEQFF. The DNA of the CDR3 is TGTGCCAGCAGCTTAAGGGGGCCGCCAGATGAGCAGTTCTTC.

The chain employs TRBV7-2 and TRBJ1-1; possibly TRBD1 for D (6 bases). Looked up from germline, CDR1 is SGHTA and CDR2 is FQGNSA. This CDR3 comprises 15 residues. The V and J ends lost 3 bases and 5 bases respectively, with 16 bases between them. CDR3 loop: CASSLNRVIGTEAFF. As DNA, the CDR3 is TGTGCCAGCAGCTTGAACAGGGTAATCGGAACTGAAGCTTTCTTT.

Here the CDR3 reads CASSPAGQVDQPQHF. CDR3 sequence (DNA): TGTGCCAGCAGCCCAGCGGGACAGGTCGATCAGCCCCAGCATTTT. The chain has TRBV7-9 and TRBJ1-5, with 8 nucleotides matching TRBD1. The germline CDR1 and CDR2 sequences are SEHNR and FQNEAQ (reference sequence). Trimming at V came to 5 bases and at J to 5 bases, leaving 8 bases not matched to a gene. CDR3 length: 15 residues.

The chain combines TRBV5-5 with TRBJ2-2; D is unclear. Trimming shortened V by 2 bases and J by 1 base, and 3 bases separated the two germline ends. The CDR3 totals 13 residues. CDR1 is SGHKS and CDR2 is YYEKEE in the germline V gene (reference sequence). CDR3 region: CASSFGNTGELFF. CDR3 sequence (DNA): TGTGCCAGCAGCTTCGGGAACACCGGGGAGCTGTTTTTT.

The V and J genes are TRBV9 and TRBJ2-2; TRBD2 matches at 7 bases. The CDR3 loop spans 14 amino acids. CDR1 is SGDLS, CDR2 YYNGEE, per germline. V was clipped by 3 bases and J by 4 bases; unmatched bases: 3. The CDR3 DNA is TGTGCCAGCAGCGGGGAGGGAGCCACCGGGGAGCTGTTTTTT. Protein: CASSGEGATGELFF.

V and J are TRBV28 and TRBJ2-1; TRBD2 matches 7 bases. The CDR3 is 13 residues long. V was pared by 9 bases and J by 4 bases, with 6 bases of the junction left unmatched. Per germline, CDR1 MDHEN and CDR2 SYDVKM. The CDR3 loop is CARLQGLYNEQFF. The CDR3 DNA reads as TGTGCCAGGCTCCAGGGACTATACAATGAGCAGTTCTTC.

The CDR3 DNA sequence: TGTGCCAGCTCAACGGATCTCCTCAATGAGCAGTTCTTC. Translating it yields CASSTDLLNEQFF. The chain employs TRBV18 and TRBJ2-1; D unresolved. The CDR3 has 13 residues. Germline CDR1 KGHSH, CDR2 LQKENI. V lost 5 bases and J lost 6, with 11 bases in between.

In nucleotides, the CDR3 is TGTGCCAGCAGCAGCGGGGGCGGGGGGAACAATGAGCAGTTCTTC. Protein: CASSSGGGGNNEQFF. This rearrangement joins TRBV7-3 to TRBJ2-1; TRBD2 aligns across 8 bases. Germline V lookup: CDR1 SGHTA, CDR2 FQGTGA. Trimming removed 5 bases from V and 5 bases from J; junction bases left unmatched: 8. This CDR3 contains 15 residues.

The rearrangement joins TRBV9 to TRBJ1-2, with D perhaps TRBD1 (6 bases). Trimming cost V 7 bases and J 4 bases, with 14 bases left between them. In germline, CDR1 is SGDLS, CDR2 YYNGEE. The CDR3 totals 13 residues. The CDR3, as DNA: TGTGCCAGCGCTAACAGGGAACGCTATGGCTACACCTTC. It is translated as CASANRERYGYTF.